This T cell receptor beta chain was captured in a study of Tregs in tolerant kidney transplant recipients (dated by TCRdb to the late 2010s). About the full investigation: Transplants used related donors with nonmyeloablative bone marrow transplantation; mixed chimerism was transient in the human trials. TCRbeta sequencing was used in the study to identify donor-specific regulatory T cells before combined kidney and bone marrow transplantation, and the identified cells were then tracked after transplant. On the study overall, not on this receptor specifically: Donor-specific Treg expansion was found to exceed global Treg expansion in tolerant patients, suggesting antigen-driven rather than nonspecific expansion. Expanding Tregs with activated donor B cells appeared to identify the most biologically relevant and donor-specific TCRbeta repertoire. Because only a small number of patients were included, the study had limitations, and the results will need to be validated in larger populations as well as under other immunosuppression protocols. Biological reproducibility was not directly assessed, although technical replication error appeared to be minimal. For some patients the PCR primers changed over time, which made it impossible to compare the samples from those patients at the nucleotide level.

The CDR3, from cysteine to phenylalanine, totals 13 residues. Sequencing covers 30 bases of the CDR3, shown here with the frame starting at base 1. CDR1 and CDR2, looked up from the germline V gene (reference sequence), are SGHNT and YYREEE. In regard to this clone: This clone's antigen is unknown. The CDR3 extends 3 residues past the end of the read, so its final part is completed from the germline J gene.

Sample time point, as interpreted from the label and publication: blood sample drawn before combined kidney and bone marrow transplant. Thawed PBMCs were FACS-sorted into unstimulated Tregs (CD4+CD25+CD127-), CD4+ non-Tregs (CD4+CD25-), CD4 cells and CD8 cells. The patients were a few recipients of combined kidney and bone marrow transplants from the ITN036ST trial, and samples were available only for these trial subjects. Healthy control blood was processed to PBMCs by Ficoll density gradient and cryopreserved, and patient PBMCs were collected before and after transplant. For TCRbeta CDR3 sequencing, genomic DNA was extracted from sorted cells using the QIAGEN DNeasy Blood and Tissue Kit. High-throughput TCRbeta CDR3 sequencing, including PCR amplification with bias correction and internal controls, was performed commercially through immunoSEQ. Regarding the original processing steps: Unique productive TCRbeta sequences were defined by CDR3 nucleotide sequence when primers matched and otherwise by CDR3 amino acid sequence together with Vbeta and Jbeta genes. Sorting error was corrected by removing sequences shared between sorted populations at a frequency ratio of 2:1 or less, and the remaining shared sequences were assigned to the higher population. Donor-reactive sequences were defined as at least 5-fold expanded in CFSE-low cells versus unstimulated cells, with frequency of at least 0.01% in CFSE-low cells. Repertoire divergence was quantified by Jensen-Shannon divergence calculated from the top 100 TCRbeta sequences ranked by frequency. For any sample with multiple sequencing runs, sorting error was corrected in each run separately before the runs were pooled. TCRdb provides this immuneACCESS table in a form limited to in-frame rearrangements. Some clones are lacking; in checked studies, under half of them reflect an unresolved V gene, and why the rest are absent is not known. The V and J calls and the clone size are those of that table, but D and trimming were determined from the DNA. This specimen's table enumerates approximately 31,000 clones. Of the sample, around 8% is held by the ten largest clones.

Source: CD8+ T cells from blood, taken before the transplant. Recombination joined TRBV5-4 with TRBJ1-1, and perhaps TRBD1 as D gene, on 5 matching bases. The clonotype originates from a human donor who received a combined kidney and bone marrow transplant. The sequenced part of the CDR3 DNA is TGTGCCAGCAGCGAACTACAGGCGGGGATA. This gives the protein CASSELQAGI. Given in full, the CDR3 is CASSELQAGIAFF.